The 29 T cell receptor beta chains in this list originate from one sample, sequenced in a study of blood T cell repertoires in COVID-19. Profiling relied on immunoSEQ multiplex PCR, and the TCRdb table lists in-frame clones only, not all of them. The sample shows approximately 130,000 clones, 80% to 90% of them seen only once. Sequencing input: PBMCs or T cells enriched from blood (not recorded which). These receptors came from a woman aged 45-59 years who had recovered from COVID-19.

This chain connects TRBV25-1 to TRBJ1-6; possibly TRBD1 for D (5 bases). This CDR3 is 15 amino acids long. V was trimmed by 1 base and J by 7 bases, leaving 11 bases between them. Germline lookup yields CDR1 MGHDK and CDR2 SYGVNS. The CDR3 bases are TGTGCCAGCAGTGAATGGGAAGGGGCCAATTCACCCCTCCACTTT. It is translated as CASSEWEGANSPLHF.

The chain recombines TRBV7-9 with TRBJ2-2, with 11 bases matching TRBD1. Germline CDR1 is SEHNR and CDR2 is FQNEAQ (reference sequence). The CDR3 extends over 17 amino acids. J gave up 6 bases and V 3 bases, and 9 bases lay outside the gene matches. The CDR3, as DNA: TGTGCCAGCAGCTTGTCCCCGGACAGGGGGCGTCCCGGGGAGCTGTTTTTT. Translated: CASSLSPDRGRPGELFF. The variable domain in full, completed from reference TRBV7-9 and TRBJ2-2, reads DTGVSQNPRHKITKRGQNVTFRCDPISEHNRLYWYRQTLGQGPEFLTYFQNEAQLEKSRLLSDRFSAERPKGSFSTLEIQRTEQGDSAMYLCASSLSPDRGRPGELFFGEGSRLTVL.

The genes are TRBV7-9 and TRBJ2-2, with TRBD1 as a possible D gene (5 bases). The CDR3 is made up of 14 amino acids. V lost 1 base and J 6 bases, leaving 9 bases between the germline ends. Per germline, CDR1 SEHNR and CDR2 FQNEAQ (reference sequence). CDR3 sequence: CASSLVRAPGELFF. The CDR3, as DNA: TGTGCCAGCAGCTTAGTCAGGGCTCCCGGGGAGCTGTTTTTT.

This clone was seen a few times. The chain couples TRBV12-3 or TRBV12-4 to TRBJ2-1, with 8 positions matching TRBD2. V shed 8 bases and J 4 bases; nucleotides not matched to a gene: 4. The CDR3 is made up of 13 amino acids. The CDR3 DNA reads as TGTGCCAGCGGAGGGACTAGTTACAATGAGCAGTTCTTC. Amino acid sequence: CASGGTSYNEQFF.

The chain is built from TRBV9 and TRBJ1-6; the match to TRBD1 covers 9 bases. Trimming at V came to 3 bases and at J to 9 bases, leaving 7 bases not matched to a gene. Germline loops: CDR1 SGDLS, CDR2 YYNGEE. The CDR3 is 15 residues long. CDR3 sequence reads: CASSASGQGGSPLHF. CDR3 sequence (DNA): TGTGCCAGCAGCGCCTCGGGACAGGGCGGTTCACCCCTCCACTTT.

This chain joins TRBV30 and TRBJ1-2, with D possibly being TRBD1 (6 bases). This CDR3 is built from 12 residues. From germline, CDR1 is GTSNPN and CDR2 SVGIG (reference sequence). Trimming took 2 bases from V and 4 from J, leaving 8 bases between them. This CDR3 is CAWSLGAYGYTF. CDR3 nucleotides: TGTGCCTGGAGTTTGGGGGCCTATGGCTACACCTTC. Using reference TRBV30 and TRBJ1-2 for the parts outside the CDR3, the full variable domain is SQTIHQWPATLVQPVGSPLSLECTVEGTSNPNLYWYRQAAGRGLQLLFYSVGIGQISSEVPQNLSASRPQDRQFILSSKKLLLSDSGFYLCAWSLGAYGYTFGSGTRLTVV.

The chain is built from TRBV24-1 and TRBJ2-3, with D tentatively TRBD2 (5 bases). CDR1 and CDR2 (germline): KGHDR, SFDVKD. Trimming cost V 9 bases and J 2 bases, with 14 bases left between them. CDR3 size: 14 residues. This CDR3 is CATAKVGDTDTQYF. CDR3 nucleotides: TGTGCCACCGCTAAGGTGGGAGACACAGATACGCAGTATTTT.

The chain couples TRBV5-1 to TRBJ1-1, with 8 nucleotides matching TRBD1. The CDR3 extends over 15 amino acids. Germline CDR1 reads SGHRS; CDR2 reads YFSETQ. The J segment lost 4 bases and the V segment lost 1 base, leaving 6 bases of the junction unmatched. CDR3: CASSLQGAAGTEAFF. The DNA for the CDR3 is TGCGCCAGCAGCTTGCAGGGGGCGGCGGGCACTGAAGCTTTCTTT.

This clone was found once. The J gene is TRBJ1-2, the V gene TRBV3-1 (or the pseudogene TRBV3-2); 8 bases are shared with TRBD1. V lost 1 base and J lost 4; bases outside the gene matches: 5. Germline-derived CDR1 and CDR2 are LGHDT and YNNKEL (reference sequence). This CDR3 comprises 15 residues. The chain's CDR3 is CASSQGQTGAYGYTF. CDR3 in DNA: TGTGCCAGCAGCCAAGGCCAGACAGGGGCCTATGGCTACACCTTC.

The chain carries TRBV5-5 and TRBJ1-1; possibly TRBD1 for D (5 bases). Germline values: CDR1 SGHKS, CDR2 YYEKEE (reference sequence). The CDR3 length is 14 residues. The V end was cut by 0 bases, the J end by 4 bases, with 10 bases between. The CDR3 DNA is TGTGCCAGCAGCTTGGGTCAGGGTCCCACTGAAGCTTTCTTT. It yields the protein CASSLGQGPTEAFF.

In its sample, this clone was seen once. The chain couples TRBV9 to TRBJ2-4, with TRBD2 matching over 8 bases. V lost 5 bases to trimming and J lost 9 bases; unmatched junction nucleotides: 13. The CDR3 has 15 amino acids. CDR1 and CDR2 from the germline V gene are SGDLS and YYNGEE. The CDR3 nucleotides are TGTGCCAGCAGTAGGGCTAGCGGGCCTCAGGGCATTCAGTACTTC. It is translated as CASSRASGPQGIQYF. The complete variable domain, with remaining parts taken from reference TRBV9 and TRBJ2-4, reads DSGVTQTPKHLITATGQRVTLRCSPRSGDLSVYWYQQSLDQGLQFLIQYYNGEERAKGNILERFSAQQFPDLHSELNLSSLELGDSALYFCASSRASGPQGIQYFGAGTRLSVL.

The CDR3 loop reads CASTPTGGSKSGNTIYF. CDR3 nucleotides: TGTGCCAGCACCCCCACCGGAGGCTCGAAGTCTGGAAACACCATATATTTT. This rearrangement joins TRBV18 to TRBJ1-3; D is unresolved. Looked up from germline, CDR1 is KGHSH and CDR2 is LQKENI. This CDR3 spans 17 amino acids. V dropped 8 bases and J dropped 1 base, with 21 bases sitting between them.

The rearrangement uses TRBV13 and TRBJ2-7; TRBD2 matches at 12 bases. The germline CDR1 and CDR2 sequences are PRHDT and FYEKMQ (reference sequence). V trimming: 5 bases; J trimming: 1 base; junction bases outside the gene matches: 18. This CDR3 is 20 amino acids long. CDR3 coding DNA: TGTGCCAGCAGCCCCGATCCCCTCGGACTAGCGGGGCCCCCTTCCTACGAGCAGTACTTC. Its protein product is CASSPDPLGLAGPPSYEQYF.

The gene calls are TRBV6-5 and TRBJ2-7; D call uncertain. V was shortened by 4 bases and J by 0 bases, with 7 bases between the two germline ends. Germline CDR1 reads MNHEY; CDR2 reads SVGAGI. CDR3 length: 13 residues. CDR3 DNA sequence: TGTGCCAGCAGTTCCCTCCGCTCCTACGAGCAGTACTTC. Protein product: CASSSLRSYEQYF.

The chain joins TRBV9 to TRBJ2-2, with 7 nucleotides matching TRBD1. The germline V gene has CDR1 SGDLS and CDR2 YYNGEE. J was trimmed by 7 bases and V by 8 bases; bases with no gene match: 8. The CDR3 is 13 amino acids. For the CDR3, the DNA is TGTGCCAGTGGGACAGTGTCGGTCGGGGAGCTGTTTTTT. Amino acid sequence: CASGTVSVGELFF.

The gene calls are TRBV5-4 and TRBJ2-4, with D tentatively TRBD1 (6 bases). V gave up 0 bases and J gave up 0 bases, with 13 bases separating them. The CDR3 covers 17 residues. Germline-derived CDR1 and CDR2 are SGHNT and YYREEE (reference sequence). In DNA form, the CDR3 reads TGTGCCAGCAGCTTGGGGGCAGGGGAATTAGCCAAAAACATTCAGTACTTC. Translation: CASSLGAGELAKNIQYF.

This chain connects TRBV14 to TRBJ1-1, with D possibly TRBD1 on 6 matching bases. V lost 0 bases to trimming and J lost 1 base, with 15 bases between them. Germline V gene lookup returns CDR1 SGHDN and CDR2 FVKESK. CDR3 length: 17 residues. The CDR3 DNA follows: TGTGCCAGCAGCCAAGACACAGGGTGGTACTCGAACACTGAAGCTTTCTTT. This encodes CASSQDTGWYSNTEAFF.

The rearrangement uses TRBV6-5 and TRBJ1-5; the D gene is possibly TRBD1 (6 bases). The V gene's germline CDR1 is MNHEY and CDR2 SVGAGI. V lost 3 bases to trimming and J lost 7 bases, with 16 bases between them. The CDR3 is 15 amino acids. The CDR3 DNA reads as TGTGCCAGCAGTTATGGTCAGGGGAGGGGCCAGCCCCAGCATTTT. It encodes CASSYGQGRGQPQHF.

This chain connects TRBV23-1 to TRBJ1-5, with TRBD1 as a possible D gene (5 bases). TRBV23-1 is reported as an ORF; its role is uncertain. V lost 4 bases and J lost 7, with 20 bases in between. The length of the CDR3 is 16 residues. The CDR3 sequence is CASSPNLHWGGQPQHF. DNA of the CDR3: TGCGCCAGCAGTCCAAATTTGCATTGGGGGGGACAGCCCCAGCATTTT.

J is TRBJ2-1 and V is TRBV5-1, with 8 bases identical to TRBD1. In germline, CDR1 is SGHRS, CDR2 YFSETQ. This CDR3 spans 14 amino acids. With 0 bases clipped from V and 8 bases from J, the junction kept 4 bases outside the gene matches. This CDR3 is CASSLGQGSDEQFF. CDR3 in DNA: TGCGCCAGCAGCTTGGGACAGGGGAGCGATGAGCAGTTCTTC.

The gene calls are TRBV10-1 and TRBJ1-3; no definite D call. CDR1 and CDR2 (germline): WNHNN, SYGVQD (reference sequence). V was pared by 9 bases and J by 1 base, with 13 bases between. The CDR3 is 14 residues long. CDR3 DNA sequence: TGCGCCAGTACCCCGGGAGGTTCTGGAAACACCATATATTTT. It specifies CASTPGGSGNTIYF.

V and J are TRBV3-1 (or the pseudogene TRBV3-2) and TRBJ2-1; the match to TRBD2 covers 8 bases. V shed 4 bases and J 4 bases; nucleotides not matched to a gene: 6. Germline V gene lookup returns CDR1 LGHDT and CDR2 YNNKEL (reference sequence). This CDR3 contains 15 residues. As DNA, the CDR3 is TGTGCCAGCAGCCCCCGGGGGGGGGATTACAATGAGCAGTTCTTC. This translates into CASSPRGGDYNEQFF.

The CDR3 coding sequence is TGTGCCAGCAGCGCCCTGACAGGGAGCTCTGGGGCCAACGTCCTGACTTTC. This sequence encodes CASSALTGSSGANVLTF. V usage is TRBV9 and J usage is TRBJ2-6, with 7 bases identical to TRBD1. The CDR3 sequence is 17 residues long. The trim removed 3 bases at V and 0 bases at J, leaving 6 bases unmatched. Germline values: CDR1 SGDLS, CDR2 YYNGEE.

V and J are TRBV2 and TRBJ1-1, with 10 nucleotides matching TRBD1. The CDR3 spans 14 residues. Per the germline V gene, CDR1 is SNHLY and CDR2 is FYNNEI. V dropped 7 bases and J dropped 6; count of bases not matched to a gene: 8. The CDR3 DNA reads as TGTGCCAGCAACAGAGACAGGGGGCGATCTGAAGCTTTCTTT. It codes for CASNRDRGRSEAFF.

This rearrangement joins TRBV27 to TRBJ1-2; D is ambiguous. V lost 8 bases to trimming and J lost 8 bases, with 15 bases between them. The CDR3 has 12 amino acids. Germline CDR1 is MNHEY and CDR2 is SMNVEV (reference sequence). CDR3 sequence reads: CASGSGPEGYTF. CDR3 nucleotides: TGTGCCAGCGGTTCTGGGCCTGAGGGCTACACCTTC.

The rearrangement uses TRBV6-5 and TRBJ1-1; TRBD1 is a possible D gene (6 bases). CDR1 and CDR2 (germline): MNHEY, SVGAGI. V was shortened by 2 bases and J by 1 base, with 14 bases between the two germline ends. This CDR3 contains 16 residues. The CDR3 nucleotides read TGTGCCAGCAGTTACAAAACCTCAGGGGCGAACACTGAAGCTTTCTTT. This encodes CASSYKTSGANTEAFF.

The chain couples TRBV25-1 to TRBJ1-5; 8 nucleotides agree with TRBD1. The germline V gene encodes CDR1 MGHDK and CDR2 SYGVNS. V lost 2 bases to trimming and J lost 4 bases; unmatched junction nucleotides: 13. CDR3 length: 18 residues. The DNA of the CDR3 is TGTGCCAGCAGTGAAGCGACGGATGGGACAGGCCGAAATCAGCCCCAGCATTTT. Its translation: CASSEATDGTGRNQPQHF.

The chain couples TRBV7-9 to TRBJ1-1; 7 bases agree with TRBD1. The germline gives CDR1 SEHNR, CDR2 FQNEAQ (reference sequence). The CDR3 is 13 amino acids. V lost 5 bases and J lost 4; bases outside the gene matches: 4. The CDR3 spells CASSASGGTEAFF. As DNA, the CDR3 is TGTGCCAGCAGCGCATCAGGGGGCACTGAAGCTTTCTTT.

This clone was detected only once. V is TRBV21-1 and J is TRBJ1-5; the D call TRBD1 from the table was never checked on the DNA. TRBV21-1 has pseudogene status. The CDR3 is made up of 18 amino acids. In DNA, the CDR3 is TGTGCCAGCAGGGACTCTTGGACAGGGCCAATTACCAATCAGCCCCAGCATTTT. This codes for CASRDSWTGPITNQPQHF.